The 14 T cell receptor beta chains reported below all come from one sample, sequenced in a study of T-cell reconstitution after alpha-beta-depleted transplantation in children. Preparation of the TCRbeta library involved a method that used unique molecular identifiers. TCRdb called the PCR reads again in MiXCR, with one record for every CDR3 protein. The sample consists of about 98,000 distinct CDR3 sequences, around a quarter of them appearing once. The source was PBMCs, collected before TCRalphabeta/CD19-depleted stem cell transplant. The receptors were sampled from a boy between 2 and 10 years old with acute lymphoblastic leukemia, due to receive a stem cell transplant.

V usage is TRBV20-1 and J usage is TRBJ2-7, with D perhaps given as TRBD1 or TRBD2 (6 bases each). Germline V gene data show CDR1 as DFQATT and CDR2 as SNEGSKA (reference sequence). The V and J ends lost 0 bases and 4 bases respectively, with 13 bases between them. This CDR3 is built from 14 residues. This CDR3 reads CSARDGGTHYEQYF. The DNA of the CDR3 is TGCAGTGCTAGAGATGGGGGGACACATTACGAGCAGTACTTC.

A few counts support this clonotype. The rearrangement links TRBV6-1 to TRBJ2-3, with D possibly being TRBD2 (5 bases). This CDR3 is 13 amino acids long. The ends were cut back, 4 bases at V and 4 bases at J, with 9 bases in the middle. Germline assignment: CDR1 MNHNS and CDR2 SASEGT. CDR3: CASSGTRSDTQYF. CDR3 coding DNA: TGTGCCAGCAGTGGGACTCGGTCAGATACGCAGTATTTT.

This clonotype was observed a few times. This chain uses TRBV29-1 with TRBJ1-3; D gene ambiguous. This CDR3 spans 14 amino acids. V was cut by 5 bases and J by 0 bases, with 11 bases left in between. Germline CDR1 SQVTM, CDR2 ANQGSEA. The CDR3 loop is CSVRRGISGNTIYF. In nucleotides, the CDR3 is TGCAGCGTTCGCCGGGGTATCTCTGGAAACACCATATATTTT. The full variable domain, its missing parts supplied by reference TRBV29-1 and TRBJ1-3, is SAVISQKPSRDICQRGTSLTIQCQVDSQVTMMFWYRQQPGQSLTLIATANQGSEATYESGFVIDKFPISRPNLTFSTLTVSNMSPEDSSIYLCSVRRGISGNTIYFGEGSWLTVV.

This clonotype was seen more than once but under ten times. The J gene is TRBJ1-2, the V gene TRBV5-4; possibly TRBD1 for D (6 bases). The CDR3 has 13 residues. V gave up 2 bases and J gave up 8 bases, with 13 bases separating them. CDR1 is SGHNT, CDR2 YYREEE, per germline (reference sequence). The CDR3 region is CASSFSGTKGYTF. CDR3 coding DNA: TGTGCCAGCAGCTTTTCTGGGACAAAGGGCTACACCTTC.

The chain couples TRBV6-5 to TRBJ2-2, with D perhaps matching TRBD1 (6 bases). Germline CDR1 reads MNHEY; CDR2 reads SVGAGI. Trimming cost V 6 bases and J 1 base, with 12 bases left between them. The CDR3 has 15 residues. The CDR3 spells CASRLGTRNTGELFF. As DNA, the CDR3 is TGTGCCAGCAGACTCGGGACACGGAACACCGGGGAGCTGTTTTTT.

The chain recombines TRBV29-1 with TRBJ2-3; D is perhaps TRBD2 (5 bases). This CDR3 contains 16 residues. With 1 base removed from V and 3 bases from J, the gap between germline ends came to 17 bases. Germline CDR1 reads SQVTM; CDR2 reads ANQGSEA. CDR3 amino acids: CSVEVNPVGVTDTQYF. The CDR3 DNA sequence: TGCAGCGTTGAAGTAAACCCTGTGGGAGTAACAGATACGCAGTATTTT.

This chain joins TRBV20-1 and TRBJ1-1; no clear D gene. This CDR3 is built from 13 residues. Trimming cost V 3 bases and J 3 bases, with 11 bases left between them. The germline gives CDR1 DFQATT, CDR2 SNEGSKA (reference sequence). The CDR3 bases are TGCAGTGCTAGTCGACTCTGGGACACTGAAGCTTTCTTT. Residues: CSASRLWDTEAFF.

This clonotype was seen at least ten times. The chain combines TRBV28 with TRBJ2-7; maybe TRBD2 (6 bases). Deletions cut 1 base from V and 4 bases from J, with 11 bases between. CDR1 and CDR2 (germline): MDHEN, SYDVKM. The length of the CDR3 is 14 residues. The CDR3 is CASSLSTGGYEQYF. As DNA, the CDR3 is TGTGCCAGCAGTTTATCAACCGGGGGTTACGAGCAGTACTTC.

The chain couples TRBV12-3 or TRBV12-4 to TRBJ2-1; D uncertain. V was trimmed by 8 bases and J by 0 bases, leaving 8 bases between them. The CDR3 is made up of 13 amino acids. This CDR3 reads CASQDFSYNEQFF. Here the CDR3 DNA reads TGTGCCAGCCAAGACTTCTCCTACAATGAGCAGTTCTTC.

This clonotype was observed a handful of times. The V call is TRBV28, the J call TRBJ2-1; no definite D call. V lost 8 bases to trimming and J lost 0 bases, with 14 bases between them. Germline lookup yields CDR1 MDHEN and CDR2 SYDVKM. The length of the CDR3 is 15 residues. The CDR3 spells CASQVYMSSYNEQFF. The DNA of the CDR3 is TGTGCCAGCCAAGTTTATATGAGCTCCTACAATGAGCAGTTCTTC.

The CDR3 nucleotides are TGCGCCAGCAGCGGGAAGTTAGATGAGCAGTTCTTC. Translated: CASSGKLDEQFF. The chain carries TRBV5-1 and TRBJ2-1; D is undetermined. The CDR3 is 12 amino acids. The V end was cut by 4 bases, the J end by 8 bases, with 10 bases between. From germline, CDR1 is SGHRS and CDR2 YFSETQ.

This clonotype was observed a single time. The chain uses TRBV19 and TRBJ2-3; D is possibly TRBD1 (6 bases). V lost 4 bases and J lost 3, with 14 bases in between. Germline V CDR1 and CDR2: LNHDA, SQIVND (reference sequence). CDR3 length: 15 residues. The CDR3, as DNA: TGTGCCAGTAGTAGGGGGTTTGGGACAACAGATACGCAGTATTTT. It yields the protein CASSRGFGTTDTQYF.

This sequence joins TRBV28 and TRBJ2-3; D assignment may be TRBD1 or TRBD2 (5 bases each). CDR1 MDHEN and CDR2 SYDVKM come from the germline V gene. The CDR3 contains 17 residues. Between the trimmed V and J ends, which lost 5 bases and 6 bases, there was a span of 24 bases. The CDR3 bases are TGTGCCAGCAGTCTACCTCTTGGGACCCCTGAAGGGGATACGCAGTATTTT. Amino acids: CASSLPLGTPEGDTQYF.

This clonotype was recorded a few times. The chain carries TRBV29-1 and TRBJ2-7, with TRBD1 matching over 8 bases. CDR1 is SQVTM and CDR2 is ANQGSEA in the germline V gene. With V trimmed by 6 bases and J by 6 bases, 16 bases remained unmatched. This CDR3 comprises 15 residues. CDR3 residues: CSVSRGSTGASEQYF. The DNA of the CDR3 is TGCAGCGTATCTCGGGGATCGACAGGGGCATCCGAGCAGTACTTC.